The 27 T cell receptor beta chains below were found in one sample sequenced in a study of esophageal squamous cell carcinoma tumors. PCR used a TCR alpha or TCR beta constant-region primer with a P20EA primer, then nested PCR with CA2 or CB2. A polyT18-containing BSL-18E primer started reverse transcription before unbiased adaptor ligation RT-PCR amplified the TCR genes. TCRdb re-called the 5' RACE reads with MiXCR, one entry per CDR3 protein. The sample contains thousands of distinct CDR3 sequences, approximately 23% of which appear only once. Sequencing was done on a sample of tumor tissue. These receptors came from a man between 45 and 79 years old with esophageal squamous cell carcinoma.

Details on this clonotype: Relative to the germline gene, one junction end is altered; a read error may explain this. This chain uses TRBV4-2 with TRBJ2-7; TRBD2 is a possible D gene (6 bases). Germline CDR1 is LGHNA and CDR2 is YNFKEQ. This CDR3 is built from 13 residues. Written as DNA, the CDR3 is TGTGCCAGCAACCAAGATCGGGGGAGCCCCCCGTTCTTC. It encodes CASNQDRGSPPFF.

CDR3 amino acids: CASTPIAVRRGAEAFF. CDR3 nucleotide sequence: TGTGCCAGCACTCCTATAGCGGTCAGGAGGGGGGCTGAAGCTTTCTTT. The V call is TRBV27, the J call TRBJ1-1; tentative D call: TRBD1 (6 bases). CDR1 is MNHEY and CDR2 is SMNVEV in the germline V gene (reference sequence). The CDR3 is 16 amino acids. The V and J ends lost 7 bases and 6 bases respectively, with 24 bases between them.

The chain recombines TRBV19 with TRBJ2-4, with D perhaps matching TRBD1 or TRBD2 (6 bases each). The ends were cut back, 3 bases at V and 5 bases at J, with 14 bases in the middle. The CDR3 covers 15 residues. Per the germline V gene, CDR1 is LNHDA and CDR2 is SQIVND (reference sequence). The CDR3 spells CASSMGASAQNIQYF. The DNA for the CDR3 is TGTGCCAGTAGTATGGGGGCTAGCGCTCAAAACATTCAGTACTTC.

The V and J genes are TRBV11-2 and TRBJ2-6, with a weak D call TRBD1 (6 bases). Germline loops: CDR1 SGHAT, CDR2 FQNNGV. Trimming cost V 4 bases and J 6 bases, with 13 bases left between them. CDR3 length: 15 residues. This CDR3 is CASSSRQVEANVLTF. CDR3 nucleotide sequence: TGTGCCAGCAGCTCCCGACAGGTTGAGGCCAACGTCCTGACTTTC.

This clonotype showed up just a few times. Possible read error: a much larger clone is one base away. The V call is TRBV7-8, the J call TRBJ2-2, with D possibly being TRBD2 (5 bases). This CDR3 has 15 residues. CDR1 is SGHVS, CDR2 FQNEAQ, per germline. CDR3 bases: TGTGCCAGCAGAGAGAGTCGGGGTAATACCGGGGAGCGGTTTTTT. Its protein is CASRESRGNTGERFF.

Concerning this clonotype itself: This may be a read error: a much more frequent sequence differs by one nucleotide. This chain joins TRBV2 and TRBJ1-6; D perhaps matches TRBD1 (5 bases). The CDR3 is made up of 13 amino acids. Germline assignment: CDR1 SNHLY and CDR2 FYNNEI. As DNA, the CDR3 is TGTGCCAGCAGTCGGGGACCTAATTCACCCCGCCACTTT. Residues: CASSRGPNSPRHF.

The chain has TRBV7-2 and TRBJ2-5, with unresolved D. This CDR3 region has 14 residues. V was shortened by 5 bases and J by 4 bases, with 14 bases between the two germline ends. CDR1 is SGHTA, CDR2 FQGNSA, per germline. CDR3 nucleotide sequence: TGTGCCAGCAGCCCCCCAGCGCGTGGAGAGACCCAGTACTTC. Translating gives CASSPPARGETQYF.

On this clonotype itself: This sequence may be a read error, since a much larger clone differs from it by one base. V is TRBV10-1 and J is TRBJ2-2, with a possible D match to TRBD2 (6 bases). This CDR3 is 13 amino acids long. CDR1 is WNHNN and CDR2 is SYGVQD in the germline V gene (reference sequence). CDR3 protein: CASSRGNTGERFF. The DNA for the CDR3 is TGCGCCAGCAGTCGCGGGAACACCGGGGAGCGGTTTTTT.

In this sample, this clonotype turned up a few times. The CDR3 nucleotides are TGTGCCAGCAGGAGCTTTGTAGGCTACACCTTC. Encoded protein: CASRSFVGYTF. The chain carries TRBV28 and TRBJ1-2; D remains ambiguous. The CDR3 covers 11 residues. Looked up from germline, CDR1 is MDHEN and CDR2 is SYDVKM. The V end lost 6 bases, the J end lost 8 bases, and 10 bases lay between the germline ends.

About this clonotype itself: A much bigger clone sits one base away, suggesting this may be a read error. The chain joins TRBV5-6 to TRBJ1-4; D remains ambiguous. This CDR3 spans 14 amino acids. CDR1 is SGHDT, CDR2 YYEEEE, per germline. The CDR3 bases are TGTGCCAGCAGCTTGGTACTGGATAATGAAAAACGGTTTTTT. Encoded protein: CASSLVLDNEKRFF.

By share, this clonotype counts as medium-sized. The CDR3 sequence is CASSSGASYNEQFF. CDR3 DNA: TGTGCCAGCAGTTCGGGGGCTTCCTACAATGAGCAGTTCTTC. V usage is TRBV28 and J usage is TRBJ2-1; D tentatively fits TRBD1 or TRBD2 (6 bases each). V was shortened by 4 bases and J by 1 base, with 8 bases between the two germline ends. Germline CDR1 is MDHEN and CDR2 is SYDVKM. This CDR3 contains 14 residues.

This clonotype rates as medium-sized (0.01 to 0.1%). The chain recombines TRBV28 with TRBJ2-7; 9 nucleotides line up with TRBD2. V shed 5 bases and J 0 bases; nucleotides not matched to a gene: 8. CDR1 is MDHEN, CDR2 SYDVKM, per germline. This CDR3 region has 16 residues. The CDR3 DNA reads TGTGCCAGCAGTCCCTTGACTAGCGGAAGCTCCTACGAGCAGTACTTC. Translated: CASSPLTSGSSYEQYF.

The chain is built from TRBV7-9 and TRBJ1-5; TRBD1 might be the D (5 bases). The germline CDR1 and CDR2 sequences are SEHNR and FQNEAQ (reference sequence). This CDR3 has 13 amino acids. The germline V and J ends were trimmed by 5 bases and 4 bases, with 9 bases remaining between them. The CDR3 spells CASSPEGNQPQHF. The CDR3 coding sequence is TGTGCCAGCAGCCCAGAGGGGAATCAGCCCCAGCATTTT. Using reference TRBV7-9 and TRBJ1-5 for the parts outside the CDR3, the full variable domain is DTGVSQNPRHKITKRGQNVTFRCDPISEHNRLYWYRQTLGQGPEFLTYFQNEAQLEKSRLLSDRFSAERPKGSFSTLEIQRTEQGDSAMYLCASSPEGNQPQHFGDGTRLSIL.

This clonotype was counted between two and nine times. The chain carries TRBV4-2 and TRBJ2-3; 10 bases are a match to TRBD2. The CDR3 spans 19 residues. Germline trimming cut 6 bases from V and 6 bases from J; bases unmatched to any gene: 21. CDR1 is LGHNA, CDR2 YNFKEQ, per germline. The CDR3 DNA reads TGTGCCAGCAGTCGAGGGGCATCAGGTCTAGCGGGAGCGGGGGATACGCAGTATTTT. It codes for CASSRGASGLAGAGDTQYF.

This clonotype qualifies as large (0.1 to 1%). The chain has TRBV4-1 and TRBJ2-2; D not certain. There are 13 residues in the CDR3. The V gene lost 8 bases and the J gene lost 1 base, with 8 bases spanning the gap. Germline CDR1 and CDR2: MGHRA and YSYEKL. In DNA, the CDR3 is TGCGCCAGCCGTACCGGGAACACCGGGGAGCTGTTTTTT. The encoded protein is CASRTGNTGELFF.

This clonotype was detected only a few times. This chain connects TRBV19 to TRBJ1-1; TRBD1 matches at 7 bases. The length of the CDR3 is 15 residues. Unmatched junction bases numbered 8, after V lost 6 bases and J lost 1 base. Per the germline V gene, CDR1 is LNHDA and CDR2 is SQIVND (reference sequence). CDR3 protein: CASRTTGVGNTEAFF. DNA of the CDR3: TGTGCCAGTAGGACAACAGGGGTGGGGAACACTGAAGCTTTCTTT. Combining the CDR3 with reference TRBV19 and TRBJ1-1 gives the whole variable domain DGGITQSPKYLFRKEGQNVTLSCEQNLNHDAMYWYRQDPGQGLRLIYYSQIVNDFQKGDIAEGYSVSREKKESFPLTVTSAQKNPTAFYLCASRTTGVGNTEAFFGQGTRLTVV.

The chain recombines TRBV14 with TRBJ2-5; 7 bases are a match to TRBD2. V lost 4 bases and J lost 5; bases outside the gene matches: 16. CDR1 and CDR2 (germline): SGHDN, FVKESK. CDR3 length: 17 residues. The CDR3 DNA is TGTGCCAGCAGCCGATGGGTGGGGACTATGATGCGTGAGACCCAGTACTTC. This translates into CASSRWVGTMMRETQYF.

V gene TRBV7-2 combines with J gene TRBJ2-2; unclear D gene. V shed 0 bases and J shed 8 bases, with 7 bases lying between them. The CDR3 loop spans 13 amino acids. Germline assignment: CDR1 SGHTA and CDR2 FQGNSA. The CDR3 here is CASSLAYGGELFF. The CDR3 DNA sequence: TGTGCCAGCAGCTTAGCCTATGGGGGGGAGCTGTTTTTT.

The chain recombines TRBV9 with TRBJ2-2; D is unresolved. From germline, CDR1 is SGDLS and CDR2 YYNGEE. With 0 bases removed from V and 8 bases from J, the gap between germline ends came to 11 bases. This CDR3 has 14 residues. CDR3 region: CASSVARERGELFF. CDR3 bases: TGTGCCAGCAGCGTAGCTAGGGAAAGAGGGGAGCTGTTTTTT.

As concerns this clonotype: A read error is possible here, since a much larger clone lies one base away. This rearrangement joins TRBV10-3 to TRBJ2-1, with D possibly matching TRBD2 (5 bases). The CDR3 has 12 amino acids. From germline, CDR1 is ENHRY and CDR2 SYGVKD. V was clipped by 2 bases and J by 8 bases, with 7 bases between them. CDR3 in amino acids: CAISELADEQFF. CDR3 DNA sequence: TGTGCCATCAGTGAGCTAGCCGATGAGCAGTTCTTC.

The chain has TRBV7-9 and TRBJ2-7, with 9 bases lining up with TRBD2. CDR1 and CDR2 from the germline V gene are SEHNR and FQNEAQ (reference sequence). The CDR3 runs to 13 residues. The J segment lost 4 bases and the V segment lost 5 bases, leaving 3 bases of the junction unmatched. The CDR3 sequence is CASSGTSLYEQYF. CDR3 DNA: TGTGCCAGCAGCGGGACTAGCTTGTACGAGCAGTACTTC. Full variable domain (rest looked up from reference TRBV7-9 and TRBJ2-7): DTGVSQNPRHKITKRGQNVTFRCDPISEHNRLYWYRQTLGQGPEFLTYFQNEAQLEKSRLLSDRFSAERPKGSFSTLEIQRTEQGDSAMYLCASSGTSLYEQYFGPGTRLTVT.

This clonotype counts as medium-sized. As DNA, the CDR3 is TGCGCCAGCAGCCCACCACAAAGGTCCACTGAAGCTTTCTTT. Encoded protein: CASSPPQRSTEAFF. The chain joins TRBV5-1 to TRBJ1-1; no clear D gene. This CDR3 has 14 residues. Germline loops: CDR1 SGHRS, CDR2 YFSETQ. Trimming removed 4 bases at V and 4 bases at J, with 14 bases between. Supplemented by reference TRBV5-1 and TRBJ1-1, the full variable domain reads KAGVTQTPRYLIKTRGQQVTLSCSPISGHRSVSWYQQTPGQGLQFLFEYFSETQRNKGNFPGRFSGRQFSNSRSEMNVSTLELGDSALYLCASSPPQRSTEAFFGQGTRLTVV.

By proportion, this clonotype is large. V usage is TRBV6-1 and J usage is TRBJ2-1; the D is unclear. V was shortened by 5 bases and J by 12 bases, with 11 bases between the two germline ends. CDR3 length: 11 amino acids. Germline CDR1 is MNHNS and CDR2 is SASEGT. CDR3 in amino acids: CASSLPRRQFF. In DNA form, the CDR3 reads TGTGCCAGCAGTTTACCGCGACGGCAGTTCTTC.

This clonotype is labeled as medium-sized. The genes are TRBV11-2 and TRBJ2-7; no clear D gene. Germline CDR1 SGHAT, CDR2 FQNNGV. V was cut by 7 bases and J by 2 bases, with 9 bases left in between. The CDR3 covers 12 residues. The CDR3 sequence: CASIGFAYEQYF. The CDR3 region has the DNA TGTGCCAGCATCGGGTTTGCCTACGAGCAGTACTTC.

This clonotype was seen many times. The J gene is TRBJ1-1, the V gene TRBV11-2; D perhaps matches TRBD1 (6 bases). Trimming stripped 4 bases from V and 10 bases from J, with 16 bases between. The germline gives CDR1 SGHAT, CDR2 FQNNGV. This CDR3 contains 13 residues. The CDR3 bases are TGTGCCAGCAGCTACGGTGGGGGGGCGGTAGCTTTCTTT. It translates to CASSYGGGAVAFF.

This clonotype is termed medium-sized. The chain joins TRBV28 to TRBJ2-1; D possibly corresponds to TRBD2 (6 bases). V was clipped by 9 bases and J by 0 bases, with 21 bases between them. The CDR3 is 17 residues long. CDR1 and CDR2 (germline): MDHEN, SYDVKM. In DNA form, the CDR3 reads TGTGCCAGACCCGATTGGAGGGCAGAGAGCTCCTACAATGAGCAGTTCTTC. Protein sequence: CARPDWRAESSYNEQFF.

This clonotype was seen ten or more times. The V gene is TRBV7-6, the J gene TRBJ2-1; 8 nucleotides align to TRBD2. Germline CDR1 and CDR2: SGHVS and FNYEAQ. CDR3 length equals 17 residues. V gave up 2 bases and J gave up 4 bases; unmatched junction bases: 10. The CDR3 reads CASSLTDQRGPYNEQFF. CDR3 nucleotide sequence: TGTGCCAGCAGCTTAACTGACCAGCGGGGGCCTTACAATGAGCAGTTCTTC.